These 4 T cell receptor beta chains were all obtained from the same sample, sequenced in a study of T cells in tumors after PD-1 blockade. Repertoires were generated with immunoSEQ multiplex PCR, while TCRdb's copy carries only in-frame clones and drops some. The data contain around 46,000 clones, 75% to 85% of them singletons. The specimen was PBMCs, collected before anti-PD-1 treatment. Receptor source: a human donor with basal cell carcinoma.

The chain combines TRBV10-3 with TRBJ2-5, with TRBD2 identical over 14 bases. V was clipped by 6 bases and J by 0 bases; unmatched bases: 6. This CDR3 has 17 residues. CDR1 and CDR2 (germline): ENHRY, SYGVKD. This CDR3 is CAISSGTSGGYQETQYF. CDR3 sequence (DNA): TGTGCCATCAGCTCCGGGACTAGCGGGGGTTACCAAGAGACCCAGTACTTC.

The chain joins TRBV15 to TRBJ1-5; unclear D gene. Germline V gene lookup returns CDR1 LNHNV and CDR2 YYDKDF (reference sequence). With 0 bases removed from V and 4 bases from J, the gap between germline ends came to 7 bases. This CDR3 has 14 residues. The CDR3 reads CATSRDRGNQPQHF. In nucleotides, the CDR3 is TGTGCCACCAGCAGAGATCGAGGGAATCAGCCCCAGCATTTT.

This chain links TRBV28 with TRBJ2-1, with D unclear. V lost 10 bases and J lost 4, with 11 bases in between. Germline V gene data show CDR1 as MDHEN and CDR2 as SYDVKM. This CDR3 region has 12 residues. CDR3 sequence (DNA): TGTGCCATTCAATCAGCATACAATGAGCAGTTCTTC. Translating it yields CAIQSAYNEQFF.

V is TRBV27 and J is TRBJ2-7; weak D call: TRBD1 (5 bases). Trimming took off 6 bases at V and 6 bases at J, with 9 bases between the two ends. The germline V gene has CDR1 MNHEY and CDR2 SMNVEV (reference sequence). This CDR3 has 11 amino acids. Here the CDR3 DNA reads TGTGCCAGCAGGCAGGGTGCCGAGCAGTACTTC. Translated: CASRQGAEQYF.